This T cell receptor beta chain stems from a study of CD8 T cells in Susac syndrome (dated 2019 in TCRdb). The study in broad terms: Of the Susac syndrome patients who were sequenced, under 10 were in clinical remission while about six had clinically active disease. At blood withdrawal, Susac syndrome patients were either therapy-naive, taking corticosteroids (in some cases with IVIg as well), or taking IVIg alone. The study used repertoire sequencing to test whether antigen drove CD8+ T cell activation and differentiation in Susac syndrome. CD8+ T cell repertoire clonality was compared between about 12 healthy donors, roughly 14 Susac syndrome patients and around 15 multiple sclerosis patients. Results and caveats for the whole study, not just this receptor: Clonal expansion was observed in Susac syndrome CD8+ repertoires, with the highest expansion in CD8+ TEMRA cells and greater expansion in clinically active than in remitting patients. The TCR sequencing and HLA analysis was acknowledged to have included a relatively small number of individuals. Around 15 Susac-specific public clones were identified in the total CD8+ repertoire, and several Susac-specific public clones were identified in the CD8+ TEMRA repertoire.

High-throughput TCR beta sequencing profiled peripheral blood CD8+ and CD4+ T cells from healthy donors, Susac syndrome patients and multiple sclerosis patients. Susac syndrome patients met recently defined diagnostic criteria for definite or probable disease. Bulk CD8+ and CD4+ T cells were purified magnetically by negative isolation, whereas CD8+ TEMRA cells were enriched by FACS. Blood was collected in EDTA tubes and processed within 24 hours, with PBMCs isolated through density gradient centrifugation. PBMCs intended for TCR sequencing were cryopreserved in liquid nitrogen and were subsequently thawed in a 37 degrees C water bath. The sorted or isolated CD4+, CD8+ and CD8+ TEMRA cells reached a purity of at least 90%. RNA was extracted with the RNeasy kit and about 0.5 to 1 ug was reverse transcribed using random hexamers. The immunoSEQ multiplex PCR assay, which covers 54 Vbeta and 13 Jbeta segments, was used to amplify TCR beta CDR3 regions. To correct PCR amplification bias, a synthetic template baseline was used for both primer optimization and computational correction. The original pipeline was this. Reads were assigned to V, D and J genes according to IMGT and analyzed in immunoSEQ Analyzer, with only productive sequences retained. Clonality was computed as one minus Shannon entropy normalized by log2 of the number of productive unique sequences. Public and private clones were assessed among the 100 most prevalent clones of each patient and control. Susac-specific clones were defined as absent from healthy and MS cohorts, approximately 1,000 published viral clones and other ImmuneACCESS disease sequences. TCRdb took the public reads, trimmed them with fastp at Q25, ran MiXCR for clone calling and kept in-frame beta chains. Each record represents a unique CDR3 protein, reported with the most common genes and DNA among its rows. What appears here as the V and J calls and clone size reflects TCRdb's work, not the paper's. For this sample the table gives 75,000 to 95,000 distinct CDR3 sequences, of which under 95% were detected only once. Approximately 0.5% of the sample is held by the ten biggest clonotypes.

Comment on this clonotype: Its cognate antigen has yet to be identified. The input lacks base qualities; no much larger clone sits a single base away.

The CDR3, cysteine through phenylalanine, is 18 amino acids long. Only the CDR3 portion is preserved as DNA: 54 bases, with reading frame beginning at the first base. Trimmed from V: 5 bases; trimmed from J: 1 base; junction bases lacking a gene match: 10. The germline V gene encodes CDR1 SGHTA and CDR2 FQGNSA. The chain links TRBV7-2 with TRBJ2-6, with 8 junctional bases fitting TRBD1. The sequenced material came from CD8+ T cells from PBMCs. The source is a human donor with Susac syndrome. This receptor has the CDR3 CASSLRGQGASGANVLTF. The base sequence is TGTGCCAGCAGCCTGCGTGGGCAGGGGGCGTCTGGGGCCAACGTCCTGACTTTC.